This is a list of T cell receptor beta chains from one sample in a study of T cell repertoires in cytomegalovirus infection. TCRdb used MiXCR to reprocess the reads, holding one entry per CDR3 protein. The table lists approximately 250,000 distinct CDR3 sequences, roughly 20% of them singletons. The sequencing sample was made of CD8+ T cells from PBMCs. The source of these receptors is a human donor in good health (CMV status not recorded). Some clones in this sample may be carry-over from other donors' samples. Both conserved end residues are part of each CDR3. D genes are given only for firm matches.

d_call: -
v_call: TRBV7-8
cdr3_aa: CASSGVGWKTQYF

d_call: TRBD2
v_call: TRBV6-2/TRBV6-3
cdr3_aa: CASSYPAGGHLQGQFF

d_call: TRBD1
v_call: TRBV7-7
cdr3_aa: CASSLRDRGQDEQFF

d_call: -
v_call: TRBV19
cdr3_aa: CASSIGTRGNTEAFF

d_call: TRBD1
v_call: TRBV7-8
cdr3_aa: CASSPGTAKEPQHF

d_call: TRBD1
v_call: TRBV28
cdr3_aa: CASSYRGNYEQYF

d_call: TRBD1
v_call: TRBV28
cdr3_aa: CASSLSLSWTGPQETQYF

d_call: -
v_call: TRBV12-3/TRBV12-4
cdr3_aa: CASSLNPNEQFF

d_call: TRBD1
v_call: TRBV10-3
cdr3_aa: CAISDLGDRGYNEQFF

d_call: TRBD2
v_call: TRBV12-3/TRBV12-4
cdr3_aa: CASHSLVSGTSRFF

d_call: -
v_call: TRBV6-5
cdr3_aa: CASSSRLTGSTDTQYF

d_call: -
v_call: TRBV19
cdr3_aa: CASEGLGEQFF

d_call: TRBD2
v_call: TRBV7-6
cdr3_aa: CASSLRWSGASGTDTQYF

d_call: TRBD1
v_call: TRBV2
cdr3_aa: CAVLGTGPGYTF